This T cell receptor beta chain originates from a study of shared clonotypes between healthy human individuals. Trimming cost V 1 base and J 3 bases; bases outside gene matches: 8. The CDR3 runs to 16 residues. The germline V gene has CDR1 MGHRA and CDR2 YSYEKL. CD4+ cells were split into CD45RA+ naive and CD45RA-negative memory subsets. Libraries were prepared by immunoSEQ multiplex PCR; TCRdb keeps only in-frame clonotypes and omits some of them. The data show 2 million to 2.5 million clones, approximately 93% seen once. This TCR was recovered from a man aged 18 to 29 in good health. Some clones in this sample may be carry-over from other donors' samples. Sequenced input: naive CD4+ T cells from PBMCs. The subset denotes: CD45RA+ positively selected. The rearrangement links TRBV4-1 to TRBJ2-7, with 8 bases that match TRBD1. This CDR3 is CASSQVAGTGVYEQYF. CDR3 nucleotide sequence: TGCGCCAGCAGCCAAGTCGCCGGGACAGGAGTCTACGAGCAGTACTTC.